This T cell receptor (beta chain) was sequenced for a study of T-cell reconstitution after alpha-beta-depleted transplantation in children. The study's findings and limits: There were reportedly several hundred expanded graft clones from which alpha-beta T cells came about two months after transplant.

Researchers prepared the TCRbeta library using unique molecular identifiers, the study reports. TCRdb re-derived calls from the PCR reads in MiXCR, one entry per CDR3 protein. The profile shows 580,000 or so distinct CDR3 sequences, 23% of them singletons. About this clonotype itself: Its cognate antigen is unknown.

The CDR3 is 19 residues long. Germline values: CDR1 MGHRA, CDR2 YSYEKL. V was shortened by 1 base and J by 5 bases, with 26 bases between the two germline ends. The chain is built from TRBV4-1 and TRBJ2-5; no firm D call. The clonotype was recovered from a boy younger than two who had a stem cell transplant for acute myeloid leukemia, so the T cells may come from the graft donor. The sample consisted of PBMCs, mostly from graft donor cells, taken 360 days after TCRalphabeta/CD19-depleted stem cell transplant. CDR3 region: CASSQVRDSRPLLQETQYF. CDR3 nucleotides: TGCGCCAGCAGCCAAGTTCGCGATTCCAGACCCCTATTGCAGGAGACCCAGTACTTC.